The 7 T cell receptor beta chains given below trace back to one sample, sequenced in a study of identical twins. TCRdb used MiXCR to reprocess the 5' RACE reads, holding one entry per CDR3 protein. The data show approximately 690,000 distinct CDR3 sequences, less than 7% seen once. Sequencing was done on a sample of naive T cells sorted from blood. The receptors derive from a man younger than 30 in good health.

This clonotype was detected many times. J is TRBJ1-1 and V is TRBV4-2, with 7 nucleotides matching TRBD1. The CDR3 spans 16 residues. Germline values: CDR1 LGHNA, CDR2 YNFKEQ. Trimming took 5 bases from V and 0 from J; bases not matched to a gene: 9. CDR3 sequence reads: CASSDRQGWVNTEAFF. The DNA of the CDR3 is TGTGCCAGCAGCGATAGACAGGGTTGGGTGAACACTGAAGCTTTCTTT.

This clonotype was counted many times. This chain links TRBV4-2 with TRBJ2-1, with 9 bases that match TRBD2. Germline V gene lookup returns CDR1 LGHNA and CDR2 YNFKEQ. V lost 3 bases and J lost 3; bases outside the gene matches: 6. The CDR3 length is 16 residues. CDR3 bases: TGTGCCAGCAGCCACTCTAGCGGGGACAGCTACAATGAGCAGTTCTTC. It is translated as CASSHSSGDSYNEQFF.

This clonotype was observed a few times. V and J are TRBV11-2 and TRBJ2-6; no clear D gene. This CDR3 comprises 14 residues. CDR1 and CDR2 from the germline V gene are SGHAT and FQNNGV. Trimming shortened V by 5 bases and J by 0 bases, and 5 bases separated the two germline ends. CDR3 sequence: CASSRISGANVLTF. The CDR3 DNA reads as TGTGCCAGCAGCCGTATCTCTGGGGCCAACGTCCTGACTTTC.

The gene calls are TRBV20-1 and TRBJ1-6; D unclear. V dropped 0 bases and J dropped 8 bases, with 11 bases sitting between them. Germline loops: CDR1 DFQATT, CDR2 SNEGSKA (reference sequence). This CDR3 region has 14 residues. CDR3: CSARDRATHSPLHF. The CDR3 region has the DNA TGCAGTGCTAGAGATAGGGCTACTCATTCACCCCTCCACTTT.

This clonotype was seen at least ten times. V and J are TRBV20-1 and TRBJ2-1; tentatively, D is TRBD2 (5 bases). CDR1 is DFQATT and CDR2 is SNEGSKA in the germline V gene (reference sequence). The CDR3 contains 12 residues. DNA of the CDR3: TGCGCATCTGGCGGAGGATACAATGAGCAGTTCTTC. The encoded protein is CASGGGYNEQFF.

This clonotype has more than one count but fewer than ten. V is TRBV19 and J is TRBJ2-7; D is undetermined. Germline CDR1 LNHDA, CDR2 SQIVND (reference sequence). The CDR3 covers 13 residues. V gave up 6 bases and J gave up 3 bases, with 12 bases separating them. CDR3 DNA: TGTGCCAGTAGCCCACCGATCGGCTACGAGCAGTACTTC. Translating it yields CASSPPIGYEQYF.

This clonotype occurred many times. The chain joins TRBV10-3 to TRBJ2-3; TRBD1 aligns across 7 bases. V lost 7 bases to trimming and J lost 0 bases; unmatched junction nucleotides: 4. CDR3 size: 14 residues. The V gene's germline CDR1 is ENHRY and CDR2 SYGVKD. DNA of the CDR3: TGTGCCATCAACAGGGGCAGGAGCACAGATACGCAGTATTTT. Protein: CAINRGRSTDTQYF.